This paragraph reports one T cell receptor beta chain. Antigen specificity is unknown. These data come from a study of beta chain features in type 1 diabetes. Overall study: Regarding age, gender and cell yields, patients proved similar to healthy donors. Study results and caveats: Naive, central memory and Treg TCRB repertoires appeared more alike in patients than in healthy donors. People with Type 1 diabetes carried modestly yet significantly shorter TCRB CDR3s in all four CD4+ subsets.

The V end lost 0 bases, the J end lost 11 bases, and 5 bases lay between the germline ends. This CDR3 has 12 residues. The germline V gene has CDR1 LNHNV and CDR2 YYDKDF (reference sequence). The authors reverse transcribed all of the isolated RNA, so sequencing captured expressed TCRB transcripts. Naive, central memory and regulatory T cell samples produced a mean of approximately 4 million reads. Clones were read by immunoSEQ multiplex PCR, and TCRdb kept only the in-frame ones, dropping some. Here the sample spans over 500,000 clones, less than 20% being singletons. Sequencing was performed on naive CD4+ T cells from blood. This receptor was obtained from a man between 18 and 29 years old in good health. The chain has TRBV15 and TRBJ1-6; D gene ambiguous. The CDR3 DNA is TGTGCCACCAGCAGAGATGCGGCACCCCTCCACTTT. It codes for CATSRDAAPLHF.